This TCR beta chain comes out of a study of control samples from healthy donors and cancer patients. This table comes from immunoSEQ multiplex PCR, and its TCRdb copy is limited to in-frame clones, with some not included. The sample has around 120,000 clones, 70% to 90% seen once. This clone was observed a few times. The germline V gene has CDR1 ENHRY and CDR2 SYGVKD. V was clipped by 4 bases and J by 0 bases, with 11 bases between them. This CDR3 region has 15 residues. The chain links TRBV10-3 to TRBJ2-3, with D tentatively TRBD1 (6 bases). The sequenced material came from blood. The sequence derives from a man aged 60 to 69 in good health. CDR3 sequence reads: CAISVRQDSTDTQYF. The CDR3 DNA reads TGTGCCATCAGTGTGAGACAGGATAGCACAGATACGCAGTATTTT.